Below are 28 T cell receptor beta chains sequenced from a single sample in a study of tumor-infiltrating lymphocytes in primary liver carcinoma (dated by TCRdb to the late 2010s). Without any cell sorting, total RNA and DNA were co-extracted from around 18-30 mg of bulk tissue using the AllPrep DNA/RNA mini kit. Sequencing used an Illumina HiSeq 2500. A constant-region primer and ProtoScript II reverse transcriptase were used to reverse-transcribe TCRbeta-specific cDNA from roughly 0.55 ug total RNA. Three nested multiplex PCR rounds, following a slightly modified ARM-PCR procedure, were used to build the TCRbeta libraries. The first two PCR rounds used multiplex TRBV1-TRBV30 forward primers with a Cbeta reverse primer, each for 10 cycles. TCRdb reprocessed the public reads (quality trimming at Q25 with fastp, clone calling with MiXCR) and kept in-frame beta chains. Rows with a matching CDR3 protein are joined into one entry that keeps the most common DNA and genes. The sample data list roughly 100,000 distinct CDR3 sequences, and around 63% of these were observed just once. Approximately 10% of the sample lies in the top ten.

Material: liver tumor tissue from sampling region 5. Reading the label with the study, this specimen's cell subset or site is: tumor region T5, tumor centre. These receptors all stem from a woman aged 60-75 years with primary liver carcinoma and hepatitis B virus infection.

This clonotype has ten or more counts. The rearrangement joins TRBV5-1 to TRBJ2-6; D ambiguous. Germline V gene sequence: CDR1 SGHRS, CDR2 YFSETQ. The V end lost 2 bases, the J end lost 4 bases, and 19 bases lay between the germline ends. This CDR3 is 18 amino acids long. In nucleotides, the CDR3 is TGCGCCAGCAGCTTAAGATATACAAGGTTCGGAGGGGCCAACGTCCTGACTTTC. This gives the protein CASSLRYTRFGGANVLTF.

Worth noting for this clonotype: Its ends do not fully match the called genes, so a read error is possible. The rearrangement links TRBV6-5 to TRBJ1-5, with D perhaps matching TRBD2 (6 bases). The end of the DNA fits TRBJ2-3 better, so the J call may be wrong. The CDR3 runs 14 residues. Germline V CDR1 and CDR2: MNHEY, SVGAGI. CDR3 nucleotides: TGTCCCAGCAGTTACGCGGGGCTGGGTCAGCCCCAGTATTTT. This sequence encodes CPSSYAGLGQPQYF.

This clonotype was counted at least ten times. This chain joins TRBV4-2 and TRBJ2-2; TRBD2 matches at 11 bases. The CDR3 is made up of 17 amino acids. The junction had 10 bases not matched to a gene; V was cut back by 4 bases and J by 6 bases. Germline V gives CDR1 LGHNA, CDR2 YNFKEQ. This CDR3 reads CASSPRTSGREAGELFF. The CDR3 DNA sequence: TGTGCCAGCAGCCCCCGTACTAGCGGGAGAGAGGCCGGGGAGCTGTTTTTT.

As concerns this clonotype: The germline gene is not matched at one end of the junction; a read error may be the cause. J is TRBJ2-2 and V is TRBV11-3, with a possible D match to TRBD1 (6 bases). This CDR3 comprises 18 residues. The germline CDR1 and CDR2 sequences are SGHNT and YENEEA. The CDR3 DNA follows: TGTGCCAGCAGCTTAGATGTCCGGACAGATACGAACACCTGGGAGCTGTTTTTT. It yields the protein CASSLDVRTDTNTWELFF.

This clonotype was seen ten or more times. V and J are TRBV7-8 and TRBJ2-7; D is unclear. Trimming pared 2 bases from V and 2 bases from J, leaving 10 bases between. This CDR3 is built from 14 residues. Germline CDR1 is SGHVS and CDR2 is FQNEAQ. The CDR3 DNA reads as TGTGCCAGCAGCTTAATTATAAACACCTACGAGCAGTACTTC. It yields the protein CASSLIINTYEQYF.

A remark on this clonotype: A read error may account for a junction end that differs from germline. The J gene is TRBJ1-2, the V gene TRBV11-2; the D gene is possibly TRBD1 (6 bases). The CDR3 is 14 residues long. In germline, CDR1 is SGHAT, CDR2 FQNNGV. The CDR3 region is CASSSGHYPHSYTF. CDR3 nucleotide sequence: TGTGCCAGCAGCTCGGGACACTACCCGCATAGCTACACTTTC.

This clonotype was observed a few times. A much more abundant neighbour one base away suggests this may be a read error. The chain combines TRBV4-1 with TRBJ2-1; D call uncertain. This CDR3 is built from 15 residues. Trimming removed 6 bases from V and 0 bases from J, with 12 bases in between. CDR1 and CDR2 (germline): MGHRA, YSYEKL. The CDR3: CASRSVGSSYNEQFF. The DNA for the CDR3 is TGCGCCAGCAGATCCGTTGGAAGCTCCTACAATGAGCAGTTCTTC.

This clonotype came up many times. V is TRBV28 and J is TRBJ2-7, with D possibly being TRBD2 (6 bases). CDR3 length equals 15 residues. The germline CDR1 and CDR2 sequences are MDHEN and SYDVKM. Trimming took off 11 bases at V and 2 bases at J, with 22 bases between the two ends. The CDR3 loop reads CAVSGTRRRAYEQYF. CDR3 sequence (DNA): TGTGCCGTCTCCGGGACTCGCCGTAGGGCCTACGAGCAGTACTTC.

This clonotype has a count of ten or more. The genes are TRBV28 and TRBJ2-3, with D possibly being TRBD2 (6 bases). Germline V gene data show CDR1 as MDHEN and CDR2 as SYDVKM. The CDR3 spans 12 residues. Trimming cost V 4 bases and J 7 bases, with 9 bases left between them. This chain's CDR3 is CASSSGLHTQYF. The CDR3 DNA is TGTGCCAGCAGTTCGGGACTTCATACGCAGTATTTT.

As for this clonotype: A clone one base away is much larger, so this may be a read error. Without the conserved terminal phenylalanine or tryptophan, this CDR3 likely stems from a read error. The V and J genes are TRBV7-8 and TRBJ2-7, with D possibly TRBD1 on 5 matching bases. The CDR3 covers 13 residues. Trimming stripped 4 bases from V and 3 bases from J, with 10 bases between. Germline-derived CDR1 and CDR2 are SGHVS and FQNEAQ. CDR3 region: CASSSDSLYEQYL. The CDR3 DNA reads as TGTGCCAGCAGCTCTGACAGCCTCTACGAGCAGTACCTC.

As to this clonotype: One end of the junction is discordant with germline, which a read error may explain. The chain links TRBV18 to TRBJ2-6, with D perhaps matching TRBD1 or TRBD2 (6 bases each). This CDR3 region has 18 residues. Germline V gene data show CDR1 as KGHSH and CDR2 as LQKENI. CDR3 bases: TGTGCCAACTCACCGGTAGGACAGCGGGCCTCTGGGGCCAACGTCCTGACTTTC. This sequence encodes CANSPVGQRASGANVLTF.

The CDR3 reads CASSQGVLRRDYGYTF. DNA for the CDR3: TGCGCCAGCAGCCAAGGTGTGCTGAGGCGCGACTATGGCTACACCTTC. This chain joins TRBV4-1 and TRBJ1-2; no clear D gene. Germline CDR1 is MGHRA and CDR2 is YSYEKL. The CDR3 has 16 amino acids. V was trimmed by 1 base and J by 3 bases, leaving 15 bases between them.

Notes on this clonotype: Germline is not matched at one junction end, which may reflect a read error. The V call is TRBV11-2, the J call TRBJ2-2, with a tentative D call TRBD2 (5 bases). The CDR3 is 15 amino acids. From germline, CDR1 is SGHAT and CDR2 FQNNGV. The CDR3 nucleotides are TGCGCCAGCAGCCCTCCGCAAGGACTGGCCGGGGAGCTGTTTTTT. Protein product: CASSPPQGLAGELFF.

The chain employs TRBV10-3 and TRBJ2-5; tentative D call: TRBD1 (6 bases). The germline gives CDR1 ENHRY, CDR2 SYGVKD. V shed 4 bases and J shed 2 bases, with 14 bases lying between them. The CDR3 loop spans 15 amino acids. The CDR3 bases are TGTGCCATCAGTGGACAGGTCAACTCTCAAGAGACCCAGTACTTC. It codes for CAISGQVNSQETQYF.

Concerning this clonotype: A read error may produce the germline difference seen at one junction end. The V and J genes are TRBV11-2 and TRBJ2-2; possible D gene TRBD2, 5 bases. The CDR3 spans 13 residues. The germline V gene has CDR1 SGHAT and CDR2 FQNNGV. The CDR3 nucleotides read TGTGCCAGCAGCTTACATAAGGCTGGGGAGTTGTTTTTT. This translates into CASSLHKAGELFF.

This clonotype has more than one count but fewer than ten. A single base separates this from a much larger clone, so it may be a read error. V is TRBV6-2 or TRBV6-3 and J is TRBJ2-2; no clear D. Trimming pared 7 bases from V and 4 bases from J, leaving 13 bases between. Germline V lookup: CDR1 MNHEY, CDR2 SVGEGT. The CDR3 runs to 14 residues. The CDR3 sequence is CASNPPESTGELFF. In nucleotides, the CDR3 is TGTGCCAGCAACCCCCCCGAGAGCACCGGGGAGCTGTTTTTT.

As for this clonotype: A read error is likely, as this CDR3 ends without the conserved phenylalanine or tryptophan. V and J are TRBV5-5 and TRBJ2-7; 7 bases are shared with TRBD1. V trimming: 4 bases; J trimming: 3 bases; junction bases outside the gene matches: 10. CDR1 and CDR2 (germline): SGHKS, YYEKEE (reference sequence). There are 15 residues in the CDR3. CDR3 in DNA: TGTGCCAGCAGCCCCCCGGACAGGCTAAGCTACGAGCAGTACTTG. It encodes CASSPPDRLSYEQYL.

A remark on this clonotype: As the CDR3 is not closed by the conserved phenylalanine or tryptophan, this likely results from a read error. The rearrangement uses TRBV12-3 or TRBV12-4 and TRBJ1-1, with D perhaps TRBD1 (5 bases). This CDR3 region has 17 residues. The CDR3: CASCLGRLRQGWTEAFL. For the CDR3, the DNA is TGTGCCAGCTGTTTAGGTCGGCTCAGGCAGGGATGGACTGAAGCTTTCCTT.

As concerns this clonotype: This CDR3 is missing its conserved last phenylalanine or tryptophan, likely due to a read error. The CDR3, as DNA: TGCGGCGTTGAGAGACAGGGTGAATTCCTTCAGTACTCC. This codes for CGVERQGEFLQYS. The V call is TRBV29-1, the J call TRBJ2-4; 7 bases line up with TRBD1. The germline V gene has CDR1 SQVTM and CDR2 ANQGSEA. The CDR3 contains 13 residues.

The CDR3 region has the DNA TGTACCGGCAGTTTTTCGCGGGAGGGGGGAAGCTACAATGAGCAGTTCTTC. Its translation is CTGSFSREGGSYNEQFF. The V and J genes are TRBV12-3 or TRBV12-4 and TRBJ2-1; 9 positions agree with TRBD2. This CDR3 region has 17 residues.

Many counts were recorded for this clonotype. The rearrangement uses TRBV6-6 and TRBJ2-4; 9 positions agree with TRBD1. The CDR3 spans 15 residues. Losses at the gene ends were 5 bases for V and 4 bases for J; bases not matched to a gene: 6. Germline V gene sequence: CDR1 MNHNY, CDR2 SVGAGI (reference sequence). CDR3 in amino acids: CASSDGGQGKNIQYF. DNA for the CDR3: TGTGCCAGCAGTGACGGGGGACAGGGAAAAAACATTCAGTACTTC.

On this clonotype itself: Sequence at one end of the junction differs from germline and may be a read error. The chain links TRBV11-2 to TRBJ2-1, with 12 nucleotides matching TRBD2. Germline-derived CDR1 and CDR2 are SGHAT and FQNNGV. The CDR3 has 15 amino acids. The CDR3 DNA sequence: TGTGCCAGTAGCACGACTAGCGGGAGAAGTAATGTGCAGTTCTTC. It encodes CASSTTSGRSNVQFF.

This clonotype was recorded at least ten times. This rearrangement joins TRBV5-6 to TRBJ1-6; D is uncertain. This CDR3 has 17 amino acids. Germline values: CDR1 SGHDT, CDR2 YYEEEE. The V end lost 6 bases, the J end lost 4 bases, and 20 bases lay between the germline ends. The CDR3 loop reads CASTSGRGGRYNSPLHF. The CDR3 DNA reads TGTGCCAGCACGTCGGGTCGAGGTGGCAGGTATAATTCACCCCTCCACTTT. The entire variable domain, with the rest obtained from reference TRBV5-6 and TRBJ1-6, is as follows: DAGVTQSPTHLIKTRGQQVTLRCSPKSGHDTVSWYQQALGQGPQFIFQYYEEEERQRGNFPDRFSGHQFPNYSSELNVNALLLGDSALYLCASTSGRGGRYNSPLHFGNGTRLTVT.

This chain connects TRBV6-1 to TRBJ2-5; 8 nucleotides match TRBD2. The CDR3 has 17 residues. V was clipped by 4 bases and J by 5 bases; unmatched bases: 15. Germline assignment: CDR1 MNHNS and CDR2 SASEGT. For the CDR3, the DNA is TGTGCCAGCAGTGTCCGAGCGGGAGAGCTAGGCTTGGAGACCCAGTACTTC. This sequence encodes CASSVRAGELGLETQYF.

About this clonotype itself: One end of the junction does not line up with germline, which may come from a read error. The J gene is TRBJ2-7, the V gene TRBV4-1; D may correspond to TRBD1 or TRBD2 (6 bases each). The CDR3 sequence is 15 residues long. Germline V gene sequence: CDR1 MGHRA, CDR2 YSYEKL. The CDR3 DNA reads TGCGCCATCAGCCAAGGGAGACAGGACTACTACGAGCAGTACTTC. Amino acid sequence: CAISQGRQDYYEQYF.

The chain employs TRBV11-2 and TRBJ2-7, with 8 positions matching TRBD2. Germline CDR1 is SGHAT and CDR2 is FQNNGV. The V gene end was trimmed by 6 bases and the J gene end by 7 bases; junction bases not matched to a gene: 8. The CDR3 has 13 residues. For the CDR3, the DNA is TGTGCCAGCAGTTTACAGGGACTAGGGGAGCAGTACTTC. It translates to CASSLQGLGEQYF.

On this clonotype: Its ends do not fully match the called genes, so a read error is possible. The V call is TRBV29-1, the J call TRBJ1-5; D is ambiguous. The CDR3 contains 13 residues. Germline assignment: CDR1 SQVTM and CDR2 ANQGSEA. CDR3 DNA: TGCAGCGTTGAGTGTGCCTCCCGCCGGCCCCAACATTTT. Translated, it gives CSVECASRRPQHF. The entire variable domain, with the rest obtained from reference TRBV29-1 and TRBJ1-5, is as follows: SAVISQKPSRDICQRGTSLTIQCQVDSQVTMMFWYRQQPGQSLTLIATANQGSEATYESGFVIDKFPISRPNLTFSTLTVSNMSPEDSSIYLCSVECASRRPQHFGDGTRLSIL.

This clonotype was picked up a small number of times. The junction does not match germline at one end; this may be a read error. The rearrangement uses TRBV6-6 and TRBJ2-7; 11 nucleotides match TRBD2. Germline values: CDR1 MNHNY, CDR2 SVGAGI (reference sequence). CDR3 size: 14 residues. CDR3 in DNA: TGTGCCAGCAAAGGACTAGCGGGTACCTACGAGCGGTACTTC. The encoded protein is CASKGLAGTYERYF.